The entry below gives a single T cell receptor beta chain sequence along with its context. This entry is derived from a study of control samples from healthy donors and cancer patients. The CDR3 loop spans 13 amino acids. CDR1 MNHEY and CDR2 SMNVEV come from the germline V gene (reference sequence). V lost 5 bases and J lost 2, with 10 bases in between. Sequencing used immunoSEQ multiplex PCR; TCRdb keeps in-frame clones, though not all of them. The top ten hold around 1.2% of the sample, which has about 120,000 clones, around 87% seen once. The specimen sequenced was PBMCs. The TCR sequence derives from a woman in her forties or fifties with colorectal cancer. The V gene is TRBV27, the J gene TRBJ2-7; tentatively, D is TRBD1 (6 bases). The DNA of the CDR3 is TGTGCCAGCAGTGTAGGGGGAACCTACGAGCAGTACTTC. Translated, it gives CASSVGGTYEQYF.